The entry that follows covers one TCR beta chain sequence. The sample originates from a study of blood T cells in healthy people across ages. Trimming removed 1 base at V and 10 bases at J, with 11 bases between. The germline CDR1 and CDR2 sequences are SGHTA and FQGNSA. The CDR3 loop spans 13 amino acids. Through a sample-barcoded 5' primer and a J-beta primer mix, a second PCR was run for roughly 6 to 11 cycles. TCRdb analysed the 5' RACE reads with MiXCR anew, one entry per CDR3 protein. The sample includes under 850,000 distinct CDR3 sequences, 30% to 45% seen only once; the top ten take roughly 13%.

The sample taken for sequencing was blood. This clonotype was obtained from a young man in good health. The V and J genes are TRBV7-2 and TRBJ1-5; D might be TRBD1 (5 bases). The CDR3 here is CASSLGSQGPQHF. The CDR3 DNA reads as TGTGCCAGCAGCTTAGGGTCCCAGGGACCCCAGCATTTT.